Each of the 32 T cell receptor beta chains below was sequenced from the same sample in a study of siplizumab effects on memory and regulatory T cells. Profiling relied on immunoSEQ multiplex PCR, and the TCRdb table lists in-frame clones only, not all of them. The sample gives approximately 110,000 clones, about 92% of which show up once; 0.6% to 0.8% is in the top ten. The sample consisted of Tregs sorted from blood. Every receptor here comes from a human donor in good health.

The chain couples TRBV9 to TRBJ1-4, with D perhaps matching TRBD1 (6 bases). V was cut by 3 bases and J by 0 bases, with 18 bases left in between. The CDR3 has 18 amino acids. CDR1 is SGDLS and CDR2 is YYNGEE in the germline V gene. This CDR3 is CASSGTEGSTATNEKLFF. CDR3 nucleotides: TGTGCCAGCAGCGGGACAGAGGGCTCTACGGCAACTAATGAAAAACTGTTTTTT.

The V gene is TRBV18, the J gene TRBJ2-1; no clear D. The germline gives CDR1 KGHSH, CDR2 LQKENI. V was trimmed by 3 bases and J by 8 bases, leaving 5 bases between them. The CDR3 length is 11 residues. The CDR3 sequence is CASSPRHEQFF. CDR3 sequence (DNA): TGTGCCAGCTCACCTAGGCATGAGCAGTTCTTC.

This clone is categorized as medium-sized. V and J are TRBV18 and TRBJ1-2, with 9 bases aligning to TRBD1. The CDR3 is made up of 17 amino acids. Germline trimming cut 1 base from V and 1 base from J; bases unmatched to any gene: 7. In germline, CDR1 is KGHSH, CDR2 LQKENI. The CDR3 DNA reads TGTGCCAGCTCACCACGGGACAGGGTCACCCATAACTATGGCTACACCTTC. This translates into CASSPRDRVTHNYGYTF.

In regard to this clone: One end of the junction varies from germline; a read error may be responsible. This rearrangement joins TRBV7-3 to TRBJ2-5, with TRBD1 as a possible D gene (6 bases). This CDR3 contains 13 residues. CDR1 and CDR2 from the germline V gene are SGHTA and FQGTGA. This CDR3 reads CASSLTGKETQYF. CDR3 sequence (DNA): TGTGCCAGCAGCCTAACAGGGAAAGAGACCCAGTACTTC.

The V gene is TRBV4-2, the J gene TRBJ2-1; maybe TRBD1 (6 bases). Germline CDR1 and CDR2: LGHNA and YNFKEQ. This CDR3 comprises 17 residues. V was shortened by 6 bases and J by 9 bases, with 27 bases between the two germline ends. CDR3 sequence: CASSPPGQYLSGSEQFF. CDR3 nucleotides: TGTGCCAGCAGTCCTCCTGGACAGTACCTCAGTGGAAGTGAGCAGTTCTTC.

This clone was observed a handful of times. The genes are TRBV6-1 and TRBJ1-2; D gene unclear. Looked up from germline, CDR1 is MNHNS and CDR2 is SASEGT. Deletions cut 9 bases from V and 4 bases from J, with 12 bases between. The CDR3 length is 12 residues. The CDR3 DNA sequence: TGTGCCAGTATGGCAGCTACCTATGGCTACACCTTC. It is translated as CASMAATYGYTF.

This clone was detected only once. J is TRBJ2-7 and V is TRBV5-4; D possibly uses TRBD1 or TRBD2 (6 bases each). The CDR3 is made up of 14 amino acids. V lost 4 bases and J 4 bases, leaving 15 bases between the germline ends. Germline CDR1 is SGHNT and CDR2 is YYREEE (reference sequence). CDR3 in DNA: TGTGCCAGCAGCGAGACAACAGGGAGGTACGAGCAGTACTTC. It codes for CASSETTGRYEQYF.

CDR3: CASSLGNNQPQHF. The CDR3 coding sequence is TGTGCCAGCAGCTTAGGAAATAATCAGCCCCAGCATTTT. This sequence joins TRBV7-8 and TRBJ1-5; no clear D gene. The CDR3 totals 13 residues. Trimming pared 1 base from V and 4 bases from J, leaving 5 bases between. Germline V gene sequence: CDR1 SGHVS, CDR2 FQNEAQ.

This clone occurred a few times. This chain links TRBV6-1 with TRBJ1-6; possibly TRBD1 for D (6 bases). CDR1 and CDR2 (germline): MNHNS, SASEGT. The CDR3 length is 14 residues. Trimming took 6 bases from V and 11 from J, leaving 17 bases between them. The CDR3 nucleotides read TGTGCCAGCAGACAGGGTTTTGGGAATCCACCCCTCCACTTT. The encoded protein is CASRQGFGNPPLHF.

On this clone itself: The same CDR3 arises from other DNA sequences in this sample as well. V and J are TRBV9 and TRBJ1-2; no firm D call. The V gene's germline CDR1 is SGDLS and CDR2 YYNGEE. CDR3 size: 12 residues. The V gene lost 0 bases and the J gene lost 4 bases, with 4 bases spanning the gap. CDR3 DNA sequence: TGTGCCAGCAGCGTAGCGGGCTATGGCTACACCTTC. Residues: CASSVAGYGYTF.

This clone has just a few counts. The V call is TRBV7-9, the J call TRBJ1-6; TRBD1 agrees at 10 bases. The length of the CDR3 is 14 residues. The V and J ends lost 5 bases and 10 bases, in that order; junction bases with no gene match: 5. Germline loops: CDR1 SEHNR, CDR2 FQNEAQ (reference sequence). The CDR3 bases are TGTGCCAGCAGCCGGGACAGGGGTACCTCACCCCTCCACTTT. Its translation is CASSRDRGTSPLHF.

This sequence joins TRBV30 and TRBJ1-5, with D hard to call. The CDR3 extends over 15 amino acids. Germline V CDR1 and CDR2: GTSNPN, SVGIG (reference sequence). Trimming took off 0 bases at V and 2 bases at J, with 11 bases between the two ends. The CDR3 spells CAWSVGNRGNQPQHF. The CDR3, as DNA: TGTGCCTGGAGTGTAGGGAATAGAGGCAATCAGCCCCAGCATTTT.

The genes are TRBV7-6 and TRBJ1-3; D is uncertain. The ends were cut back, 8 bases at V and 3 bases at J, with 8 bases in the middle. CDR3 size: 12 residues. CDR1 SGHVS and CDR2 FNYEAQ come from the germline V gene. DNA of the CDR3: TGTGCCAGCGGCCTGGGTGGAAACACCATATATTTT. The encoded protein is CASGLGGNTIYF.

The chain combines TRBV11-2 with TRBJ1-5; 10 positions agree with TRBD1. The J segment lost 7 bases and the V segment lost 5 bases, leaving 5 bases of the junction unmatched. CDR1 is SGHAT and CDR2 is FQNNGV in the germline V gene. CDR3 length: 14 amino acids. The CDR3 nucleotides are TGTGCCAGCAGCCTGACAGGGGGCGGGCAGCCCCAGCATTTT. As protein: CASSLTGGGQPQHF.

The gene calls are TRBV11-2 and TRBJ2-5; 12 bases align to TRBD2. V lost 4 bases to trimming and J lost 7 bases; unmatched junction nucleotides: 4. Germline CDR1 and CDR2: SGHAT and FQNNGV. The CDR3 is made up of 14 amino acids. This CDR3 is CASSSPGLAGTQYF. The DNA for the CDR3 is TGTGCCAGCAGCTCCCCGGGACTAGCGGGGACCCAGTACTTC.

This sequence joins TRBV5-1 and TRBJ1-2; D possibly corresponds to TRBD1 (5 bases). V was cut by 1 base and J by 6 bases, with 16 bases left in between. From germline, CDR1 is SGHRS and CDR2 YFSETQ. CDR3 length: 15 residues. The CDR3 DNA reads as TGCGCCAGCAGCTTGTATTCGGGGGTTGAGGATGGCTACACCTTC. Its translation is CASSLYSGVEDGYTF.

This rearrangement joins TRBV6-1 to TRBJ2-1, with a possible D match to TRBD2 (5 bases). The V gene's germline CDR1 is MNHNS and CDR2 SASEGT. Trimming shortened V by 5 bases and J by 9 bases, and 8 bases separated the two germline ends. CDR3 size: 11 residues. The CDR3 DNA sequence: TGTGCCAGCAGTTCCCGGGGTGAGCAGTTCTTC. It codes for CASSSRGEQFF.

The CDR3 nucleotides are TGTGCCAGCAGCCCCGGACTGGCGACGGGACAGCCCCAGCATTTT. Its protein is CASSPGLATGQPQHF. The chain uses TRBV2 and TRBJ1-5; D unresolved. The CDR3 contains 15 residues. With 6 bases removed from V and 7 bases from J, the gap between germline ends came to 19 bases. Germline V gene data show CDR1 as SNHLY and CDR2 as FYNNEI. Using reference TRBV2 and TRBJ1-5 for the parts outside the CDR3, the full variable domain is EPEVTQTPSHQVTQMGQEVILRCVPISNHLYFYWYRQILGQKVEFLVSFYNNEISEKSEIFDDQFSVERPDGSNFTLKIRSTKLEDSAMYFCASSPGLATGQPQHFGDGTRLSIL.

For this clone: A junction end diverges from the germline sequence, so it may reflect a read error. The chain has TRBV7-7 and TRBJ2-1; TRBD2 is a possible D gene (5 bases). This CDR3 contains 14 residues. The germline gives CDR1 SSHAT, CDR2 FNYEAQ (reference sequence). The CDR3 here is CASSLAPEGNEQFF. The CDR3 DNA reads TGTGCTAGCAGCTTAGCGCCAGAAGGCAATGAGCAGTTCTTC.

The chain uses TRBV27 and TRBJ1-4; the match to TRBD1 covers 10 bases. Per germline, CDR1 MNHEY and CDR2 SMNVEV (reference sequence). The CDR3 totals 15 residues. The J segment lost 7 bases and the V segment lost 5 bases, leaving 7 bases of the junction unmatched. Here the CDR3 DNA reads TGTGCCAGCAGTACTCGGACAGGGGGGAGTGAAAAACTGTTTTTT. Its translation: CASSTRTGGSEKLFF.

J is TRBJ2-5 and V is TRBV18, with D possibly matching TRBD2 (5 bases). From germline, CDR1 is KGHSH and CDR2 LQKENI. The germline V and J ends were trimmed by 3 bases and 7 bases, with 15 bases remaining between them. The CDR3 totals 14 residues. CDR3 sequence (DNA): TGTGCCAGCTCACCCTCGGGCCTCCGGGGGACCCAGTACTTC. Translated, it gives CASSPSGLRGTQYF. The full variable domain, completed using reference TRBV18 and TRBJ2-5, is NAGVMQNPRHLVRRRGQEARLRCSPMKGHSHVYWYRQLPEEGLKFMVYLQKENIIDESGMPKERFSAEFPKEGPSILRIQQVVRGDSAAYFCASSPSGLRGTQYFGPGTRLLVL.

This rearrangement joins TRBV19 to TRBJ2-2; TRBD1 aligns across 8 bases. This CDR3 has 19 residues. Per the germline V gene, CDR1 is LNHDA and CDR2 is SQIVND (reference sequence). The V and J ends lost 5 bases and 5 bases, in that order; junction bases with no gene match: 19. The CDR3 sequence: CASSFSRTGPQRNTGELFF. The CDR3 DNA follows: TGTGCCAGTAGTTTTTCCCGGACAGGGCCCCAACGGAATACCGGGGAGCTGTTTTTT.

V gene TRBV7-9 combines with J gene TRBJ2-6; D unclear. The V gene's germline CDR1 is SEHNR and CDR2 FQNEAQ (reference sequence). This CDR3 comprises 15 residues. V dropped 10 bases and J dropped 0 bases, with 13 bases sitting between them. This chain's CDR3 is CAILSLRSGANVLTF. The CDR3 nucleotides are TGTGCCATCCTCAGCCTCCGCTCTGGGGCCAACGTCCTGACTTTC.

The gene calls are TRBV7-8 and TRBJ1-2; a weak D match, TRBD1 (5 bases). Trimming cost V 6 bases and J 7 bases, with 12 bases left between them. Germline V lookup: CDR1 SGHVS, CDR2 FQNEAQ. This CDR3 has 12 residues. CDR3 protein: CASSLPGSGYTF. CDR3 nucleotide sequence: TGTGCCAGCAGTCTCCCAGGGTCTGGCTACACCTTC.

The chain employs TRBV5-1 and TRBJ2-7, with 7 bases lining up with TRBD1. Trimming at V came to 4 bases and at J to 3 bases, leaving 13 bases not matched to a gene. The germline gives CDR1 SGHRS, CDR2 YFSETQ. The CDR3 is 16 residues long. The CDR3 coding sequence is TGCGCCAGCAGCCTGGAGCCCGTCAGGGGGAGCTACGAGCAGTACTTC. Protein: CASSLEPVRGSYEQYF.

This chain connects TRBV29-1 to TRBJ2-1, with D uncertain. The CDR3 runs to 13 residues. CDR1 is SQVTM and CDR2 is ANQGSEA in the germline V gene. The ends were cut back, 4 bases at V and 0 bases at J, with 7 bases in the middle. Here the CDR3 DNA reads TGCAGCGTTGGAGGTAGCTCCTACAATGAGCAGTTCTTC. Protein sequence: CSVGGSSYNEQFF.

The chain couples TRBV5-1 to TRBJ2-2, with 7 bases lining up with TRBD1. The V gene end was trimmed by 4 bases and the J gene end by 6 bases; junction bases not matched to a gene: 9. This CDR3 region has 15 residues. Germline V gene lookup returns CDR1 SGHRS and CDR2 YFSETQ. CDR3 residues: CASSQRQGNAGELFF. The CDR3 nucleotides read TGCGCCAGCAGCCAAAGACAGGGCAACGCCGGGGAGCTGTTTTTT. The complete variable domain, with remaining parts taken from reference TRBV5-1 and TRBJ2-2, reads KAGVTQTPRYLIKTRGQQVTLSCSPISGHRSVSWYQQTPGQGLQFLFEYFSETQRNKGNFPGRFSGRQFSNSRSEMNVSTLELGDSALYLCASSQRQGNAGELFFGEGSRLTVL.

The chain carries TRBV15 and TRBJ1-1; a weak D match, TRBD1 (6 bases). This CDR3 region has 11 residues. In germline, CDR1 is LNHNV, CDR2 YYDKDF (reference sequence). The germline V and J ends were trimmed by 5 bases and 7 bases, with 8 bases remaining between them. CDR3 protein: CATSQGFEAFF. In DNA, the CDR3 is TGTGCCACCAGCCAGGGGTTTGAAGCTTTCTTT. Together with reference TRBV15 and TRBJ1-1, the CDR3 gives the full variable domain: DAMVIQNPRYQVTQFGKPVTLSCSQTLNHNVMYWYQQKSSQAPKLLFHYYDKDFNNEADTPDNFQSRRPNTSFCFLDIRSPGLGDTAMYLCATSQGFEAFFGQGTRLTVV.

V gene TRBV19 combines with J gene TRBJ1-1; D unresolved. Trimming left V 7 bases short and J 4 bases short, with 13 bases between. The CDR3 covers 13 residues. Germline V lookup: CDR1 LNHDA, CDR2 SQIVND (reference sequence). In nucleotides, the CDR3 is TGTGCCAGTATGGGTCAAGGTCGCACTGAAGCTTTCTTT. Encoded protein: CASMGQGRTEAFF.

V gene TRBV6-1 combines with J gene TRBJ2-5; no definite D call. The length of the CDR3 is 12 residues. Germline lookup yields CDR1 MNHNS and CDR2 SASEGT. Trimming took 4 bases from V and 5 from J, leaving 8 bases between them. In DNA form, the CDR3 reads TGTGCCAGCAGTGCCCTAGGGGAGACCCAGTACTTC. Translating it yields CASSALGETQYF.

The rearrangement uses TRBV5-1 and TRBJ1-2, with 11 nucleotides matching TRBD1. The V gene end was trimmed by 3 bases and the J gene end by 5 bases; junction bases not matched to a gene: 6. The CDR3 runs to 15 residues. Germline V CDR1 and CDR2: SGHRS, YFSETQ. The CDR3 DNA reads TGCGCCAGCAGCTACAGCCGGGACAGGGGGTATGGCTACACCTTC. This gives the protein CASSYSRDRGYGYTF.

The V call is TRBV4-1, the J call TRBJ2-3, with D hard to call. Trimming stripped 1 base from V and 6 bases from J, with 11 bases between. The CDR3 is 14 residues long. The germline V gene has CDR1 MGHRA and CDR2 YSYEKL. In DNA form, the CDR3 reads TGCGCCAGCAGCCAAGGTCCAGGTTCGGATACGCAGTATTTT. Translating it yields CASSQGPGSDTQYF.